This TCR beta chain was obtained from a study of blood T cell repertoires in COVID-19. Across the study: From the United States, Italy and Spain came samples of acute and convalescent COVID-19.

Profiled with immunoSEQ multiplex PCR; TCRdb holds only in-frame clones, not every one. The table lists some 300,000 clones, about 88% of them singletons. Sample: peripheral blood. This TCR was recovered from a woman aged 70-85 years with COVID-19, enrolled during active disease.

CDR3 protein: CASSIYTGSSYEQYF. The CDR3 bases are TGTGCCAGCAGCATTTATACAGGGAGCTCCTACGAGCAGTACTTC. The gene calls are TRBV7-9 and TRBJ2-7; tentatively, D is TRBD1 (6 bases). The germline gives CDR1 SEHNR, CDR2 FQNEAQ (reference sequence). The CDR3 extends over 15 amino acids. Trimming cost V 5 bases and J 0 bases, with 14 bases left between them.